The rows below give T cell receptor beta chains drawn from one sample of a study of cytomegalovirus exposure and HLA in healthy donors. This table comes from immunoSEQ multiplex PCR, and its TCRdb copy is limited to in-frame clones, with some not included. Of around 150,000 clones listed, roughly 73% are singletons. Specimen: PBMCs. The receptors here all came from a human donor in good health. The CDR3 runs from the conserved cysteine through the conserved F or W. A D gene is named only where the DNA matches it firmly. Size values are once, few and many counts, or a class for expanded clones, and some rows have none.

J: TRBJ2-3; D: NA; size: NA; V: TRBV6-5; DNA: TGTGCCAGCTCCCGCGGCGCAGATACGCAGTATTTT; CDR3: CASSRGADTQYF
J: TRBJ1-5; D: NA; size: once; V: TRBV7-9; DNA: TGTGCCAGCAGCACTGCCCTAGGTGGCAATCAGCCCCAGCATTTT; CDR3: CASSTALGGNQPQHF
J: TRBJ2-5; D: TRBD1; size: NA; V: TRBV27; DNA: TGTGCCAGCAGTCAGGACAGGGAATACCAAGAGACCCAGTACTTC; CDR3: CASSQDREYQETQYF
J: TRBJ1-1; D: TRBD1; size: NA; V: TRBV7-9; DNA: TGTGCCAGCAGCTCGACCCCCAGGGGGAACGCTTTCTTT; CDR3: CASSSTPRGNAFF
J: TRBJ2-2; D: NA; size: NA; V: TRBV5-6; DNA: TGTGCCAGCAGCCCGGAGAGTCGGCCGCGAGCCGGGGAGCTGTTTTTT; CDR3: CASSPESRPRAGELFF
J: TRBJ2-3; D: NA; size: NA; V: TRBV9; DNA: TGTGCCAGCAGCTTGACAGGAATAACAGATACGCAGTATTTT; CDR3: CASSLTGITDTQYF
J: TRBJ2-1; D: TRBD2; size: once; V: TRBV7-9; DNA: TGTGCCAGCAGCTTAAGTTATGGCGGGAGTAATGATGAGCAGTTCTTC; CDR3: CASSLSYGGSNDEQFF
J: TRBJ2-6; D: NA; size: once; V: TRBV25-1; DNA: TGTGCCAGCAGTGAAGCCCCAGGTATTTCCTCTGGGGCCAACGTCCTGACTTTC; CDR3: CASSEAPGISSGANVLTF
J: TRBJ1-5; D: NA; size: NA; V: TRBV11-2; DNA: TGTGCCAGCAGCTTAGAGGGCCGTCTCAATCAGCCCCAGCATTTT; CDR3: CASSLEGRLNQPQHF
J: TRBJ2-3; D: TRBD2; size: NA; V: TRBV19; DNA: TGTGCCAGTTCCCGACTAGCGGGATACACAGATACGCAGTATTTT; CDR3: CASSRLAGYTDTQYF
J: TRBJ2-7; D: TRBD2; size: NA; V: TRBV4-1; DNA: TGCGCCAGCAGCCAAGCATTGATGGCGGGGGGGCCTGGCGAGCAGTACTTC; CDR3: CASSQALMAGGPGEQYF
J: TRBJ2-7; D: TRBD2; size: NA; V: TRBV29-1; DNA: TGCAGCATTGGGACTAGCGGATTCTACGAGCAGTACTTC; CDR3: CSIGTSGFYEQYF
J: TRBJ2-7; D: TRBD1; size: NA; V: TRBV5-1; DNA: TGCGCCAGCAAGGACAGGGACAACGAGCAGTACTTC; CDR3: CASKDRDNEQYF
J: TRBJ2-2; D: NA; size: NA; V: TRBV4-1; DNA: TGCGCCAGCAGCCAAACTCCGATAGACACCGGGGAGCTGTTTTTT; CDR3: CASSQTPIDTGELFF
J: TRBJ2-2; D: TRBD2; size: NA; V: TRBV4-1; DNA: TGCGCCAGCAGCCAATCCCTTCGACTAGCGGGAGGAGGAACCGGGGAGCTGTTTTTT; CDR3: CASSQSLRLAGGGTGELFF
J: TRBJ2-3; D: TRBD1; size: once; V: TRBV5-6; DNA: TGTGCCAGCAGCTACAGGGGAAGCACAGATACGCAGTATTTT; CDR3: CASSYRGSTDTQYF
J: TRBJ2-7; D: TRBD2; size: once; V: TRBV5-4; DNA: TGTGCCAGCAGCTTGGGTGGGACTAGCGGGCCGGCGCGGGAGCAGTACTTC; CDR3: CASSLGGTSGPAREQYF
J: TRBJ2-3; D: TRBD1; size: NA; V: TRBV29-1; DNA: TGCAGCGCTAACTGGGGTACCGGGACAGACACAGATACGCAGTATTTT; CDR3: CSANWGTGTDTDTQYF
J: TRBJ1-6; D: TRBD1; size: few; V: TRBV2; DNA: TGTGCCAGCAGACAGGGGGAGAATTCACCCCTCCACTTT; CDR3: CASRQGENSPLHF
J: TRBJ2-7; D: TRBD2; size: NA; V: TRBV7-2; DNA: TGTGCCAGCAATCCGACTAGCAAACCCTACGAGCAGTACTTC; CDR3: CASNPTSKPYEQYF
J: TRBJ1-1; D: NA; size: NA; V: TRBV7-8; DNA: TGTGCCAGCAGCCCTAGAGGATCGAACACTGAAACTTTCTTT; CDR3: CASSPRGSNTETFF
J: TRBJ2-3; D: NA; size: NA; V: TRBV7-6; DNA: TGTGCCAGCAGCTTAGAGCCGGGGGGCGGAGATACGCAGTATTTT; CDR3: CASSLEPGGGDTQYF
J: TRBJ1-1; D: NA; size: NA; V: TRBV18; DNA: TGTGCCAGCTCAGTGACAGGGAACACTGAAGCTTTCTTT; CDR3: CASSVTGNTEAFF
J: TRBJ1-6; D: NA; size: few; V: TRBV27; DNA: TGTGCCAGCAGTTTATTGGGGGCTCATTCACCCCTCCACTTT; CDR3: CASSLLGAHSPLHF
J: TRBJ1-4; D: TRBD1; size: NA; V: TRBV19; DNA: TGTGCCAGTAGTAAAGGGACAGGGAATGAAAAACTGTTTTTT; CDR3: CASSKGTGNEKLFF
J: TRBJ2-5; D: NA; size: NA; V: TRBV2; DNA: TGTGCCAGCAGTGACAACTCGATACAAGAGACCCAGTACTTC; CDR3: CASSDNSIQETQYF
J: TRBJ2-1; D: TRBD2; size: NA; V: TRBV10-3; DNA: TGTGCCATCAGTGAGTCGAGGCTAGCGGGATTAGGTGCGGAGCAGTTCTTC; CDR3: CAISESRLAGLGAEQFF
J: TRBJ2-1; D: TRBD2; size: NA; V: TRBV5-4; DNA: TGTGCCAGCAGCACTTCGCTAGCGGGAGATGAGCAGTTCTTC; CDR3: CASSTSLAGDEQFF
J: TRBJ2-5; D: NA; size: once; V: TRBV18; DNA: TGTGCCAGCTCACCACCGAGGTCAGAAGAGACCCAGTACTTC; CDR3: CASSPPRSEETQYF
J: TRBJ1-2; D: TRBD1; size: NA; V: TRBV5-4; DNA: TGCGCCAGCAGCTCTGGACAGGAACATCAGGACTATGGCTACACCTTC; CDR3: CASSSGQEHQDYGYTF
J: TRBJ1-1; D: TRBD1; size: NA; V: TRBV18; DNA: TGTGCCAGCTCGTCCGACAGGGTCACTGAAGCTTTCTTT; CDR3: CASSSDRVTEAFF
J: TRBJ2-7; D: NA; size: NA; V: TRBV7-9; DNA: TGTGCCAGCGGGCTCCCGGCAGGGGCGGACGAGCAGTACTTC; CDR3: CASGLPAGADEQYF
J: TRBJ2-7; D: TRBD1; size: NA; V: TRBV18; DNA: TGTGCCAGCTCACCGGGACAGGATAGCTCCTACGAGCAGTACTTC; CDR3: CASSPGQDSSYEQYF
J: TRBJ2-3; D: NA; size: NA; V: TRBV5-4; DNA: TGTGCCAGCAGCTTGGACGGTTCTAGCACAGATACGCAGTATTTT; CDR3: CASSLDGSSTDTQYF
J: TRBJ2-1; D: NA; size: NA; V: TRBV7-9; DNA: TGTGCCAGCAGCCCCCCAATGGAGGTCCGGGCTTACAATGAGCAGTTCTTC; CDR3: CASSPPMEVRAYNEQFF
J: TRBJ2-7; D: NA; size: NA; V: TRBV11-1; DNA: TGTGCCAGCAGCTTAGACTACTACGAGCAGTACTTC; CDR3: CASSLDYYEQYF
J: TRBJ1-1; D: TRBD1; size: NA; V: TRBV11-2; DNA: TGTGCCAGCAGCTCGCCGGGGACAGGGTTGGACACTGAAGCTTTCTTT; CDR3: CASSSPGTGLDTEAFF
J: TRBJ1-6; D: NA; size: NA; V: TRBV30; DNA: TGTGCCTGGAGTGCGCTAGGGGATTCACCCCTCCACTTT; CDR3: CAWSALGDSPLHF
J: TRBJ2-7; D: NA; size: NA; V: TRBV4-1; DNA: TGCGCCAGCAGCCAGGGGCCTTTCGACGAGCAGTACTTC; CDR3: CASSQGPFDEQYF
J: TRBJ1-1; D: NA; size: NA; V: TRBV4-1; DNA: TGCGCCAGCAGCCAAGAGAGGTTCGCTGAAGCTTTCTTT; CDR3: CASSQERFAEAFF
J: TRBJ2-3; D: TRBD2; size: NA; V: TRBV5-1; DNA: TGCGCCAGCAGCGTACGGGGGGGCAGCGCCGATACGCAGTATTTT; CDR3: CASSVRGGSADTQYF